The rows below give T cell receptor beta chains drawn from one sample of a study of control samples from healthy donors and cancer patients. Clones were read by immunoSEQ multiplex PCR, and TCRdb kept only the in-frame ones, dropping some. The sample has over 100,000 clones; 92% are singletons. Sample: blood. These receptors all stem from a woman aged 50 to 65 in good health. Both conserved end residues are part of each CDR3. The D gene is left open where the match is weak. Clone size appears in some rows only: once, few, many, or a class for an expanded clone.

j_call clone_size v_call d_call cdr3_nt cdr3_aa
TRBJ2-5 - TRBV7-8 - TGTGCCAGCAGCCCTCTGGACAGCTTTACGACCCAGTACTTC CASSPLDSFTTQYF
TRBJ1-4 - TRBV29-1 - TGCAGCGTTGATCCCAGGACAGCCTTCACAACTAATGAAAAACTGTTTTTT CSVDPRTAFTTNEKLFF
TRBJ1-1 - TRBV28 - TGTGCCAGCAGGCCACAGGTAATGAACACTGAAGCTTTCTTT CASRPQVMNTEAFF
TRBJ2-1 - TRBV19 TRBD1 TGTGCCAGTAGTATACTCCCCAGACAGGGTACCTACAATGAGCAGTTCTTC CASSILPRQGTYNEQFF
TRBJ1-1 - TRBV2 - TGTGCCAGCAGTGTCAGGGGCGCAGAAACTGAAGCTTTCTTT CASSVRGAETEAFF
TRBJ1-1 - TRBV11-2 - TGTGCCAGCAGCTTAGAGTGGCGACAAAGAGACACTGAAGCTTTCTTT CASSLEWRQRDTEAFF
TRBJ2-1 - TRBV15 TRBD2 TGTGCCACCAGCAAAGCGGGGGGTGAGCAGTTCTTC CATSKAGGEQFF
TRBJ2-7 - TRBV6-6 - TGTGCCAGCAGTTACGGGGCTTCAAGCTCCTACGAGCAGTACTTC CASSYGASSSYEQYF
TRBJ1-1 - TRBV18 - TGTGCCCTCGCCGAGAATATGAACACTGAAGCTTTCTTT CALAENMNTEAFF
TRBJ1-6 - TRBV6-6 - TGTGCCAGCACCCAAAATCGTGGGGGTCCGAATTCACCCCTCCACTTT CASTQNRGGPNSPLHF
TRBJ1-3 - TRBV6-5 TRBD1 TGTGCCAGCGGCAGAACAGGGGCTGGAAACACCATATATTTT CASGRTGAGNTIYF
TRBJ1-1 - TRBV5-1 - TGCGCCAGCAGCTTAGAGGGCGCGGTGACTACTGAAGCTTTCTTT CASSLEGAVTTEAFF
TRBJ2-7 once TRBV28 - TGTGCCAGCGGGCGGGGCACCTACGAGCAGTACTTC CASGRGTYEQYF
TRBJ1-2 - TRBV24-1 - TGTGCCACCAGTGAGCGGCTTAACTATGGCTACACCTTC CATSERLNYGYTF